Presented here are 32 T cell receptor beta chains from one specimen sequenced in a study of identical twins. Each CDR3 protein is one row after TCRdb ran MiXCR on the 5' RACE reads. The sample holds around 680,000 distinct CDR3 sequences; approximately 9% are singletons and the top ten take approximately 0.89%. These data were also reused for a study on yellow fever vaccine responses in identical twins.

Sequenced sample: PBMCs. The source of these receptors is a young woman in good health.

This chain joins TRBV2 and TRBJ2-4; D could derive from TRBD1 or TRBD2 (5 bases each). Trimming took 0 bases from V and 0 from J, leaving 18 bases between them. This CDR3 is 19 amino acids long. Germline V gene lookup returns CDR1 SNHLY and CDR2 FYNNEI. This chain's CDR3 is CASSEAWSQGVLAKNIQYF. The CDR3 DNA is TGTGCCAGCAGTGAAGCTTGGAGTCAGGGAGTTTTAGCCAAAAACATTCAGTACTTC.

CDR3 nucleotide sequence: TGTGCCAGCAGTGATCTGGGCGGGGGGCCGTCCTACGAGCAGTACTTC. Its protein is CASSDLGGGPSYEQYF. The chain has TRBV2 and TRBJ2-7; TRBD2 matches at 8 bases. CDR3 length: 16 residues. The germline gives CDR1 SNHLY, CDR2 FYNNEI. Trimming at V came to 3 bases and at J to 1 base, leaving 8 bases not matched to a gene. The variable domain in full, with the rest retrieved from reference TRBV2 and TRBJ2-7, is EPEVTQTPSHQVTQMGQEVILRCVPISNHLYFYWYRQILGQKVEFLVSFYNNEISEKSEIFDDQFSVERPDGSNFTLKIRSTKLEDSAMYFCASSDLGGGPSYEQYFGPGTRLTVT.

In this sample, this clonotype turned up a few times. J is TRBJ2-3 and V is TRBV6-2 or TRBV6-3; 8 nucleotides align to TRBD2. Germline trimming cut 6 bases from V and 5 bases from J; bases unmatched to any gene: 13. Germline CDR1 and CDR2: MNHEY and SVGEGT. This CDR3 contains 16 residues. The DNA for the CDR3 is TGTGCCAGCAGCTACCAAGCTGAGCGGGAGATAGATACGCAGTATTTT. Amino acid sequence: CASSYQAEREIDTQYF.

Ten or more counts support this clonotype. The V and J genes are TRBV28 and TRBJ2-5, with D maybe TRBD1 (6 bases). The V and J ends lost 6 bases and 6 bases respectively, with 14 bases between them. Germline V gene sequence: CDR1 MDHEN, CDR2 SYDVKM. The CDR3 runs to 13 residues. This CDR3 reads CASRTGQLKTQYF. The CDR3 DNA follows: TGTGCCAGCAGAACGGGACAATTGAAGACCCAGTACTTC.

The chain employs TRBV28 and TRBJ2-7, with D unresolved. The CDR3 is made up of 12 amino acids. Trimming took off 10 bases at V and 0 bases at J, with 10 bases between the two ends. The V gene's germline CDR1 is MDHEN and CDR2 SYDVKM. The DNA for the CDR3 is TGTGCCACCCGCCCGAGCTCCTACGAGCAGTACTTC. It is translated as CATRPSSYEQYF.

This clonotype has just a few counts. The CDR3 coding sequence is TGTGCCAGCAGCCGTACTCAGCGGGAGGGGGGGGATACGCAGTATTTT. Translated, it gives CASSRTQREGGDTQYF. J is TRBJ2-3 and V is TRBV27; 10 nucleotides align to TRBD2. Trimming cost V 6 bases and J 6 bases; bases outside gene matches: 12. This CDR3 is built from 16 residues. The germline gives CDR1 MNHEY, CDR2 SMNVEV (reference sequence).

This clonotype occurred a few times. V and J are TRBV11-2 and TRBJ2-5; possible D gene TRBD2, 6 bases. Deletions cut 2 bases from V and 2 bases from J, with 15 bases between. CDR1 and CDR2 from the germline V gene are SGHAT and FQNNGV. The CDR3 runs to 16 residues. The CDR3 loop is CASSLKLSAGQETQYF. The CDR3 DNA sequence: TGTGCCAGCAGCTTAAAGCTCTCGGCGGGGCAAGAGACCCAGTACTTC.

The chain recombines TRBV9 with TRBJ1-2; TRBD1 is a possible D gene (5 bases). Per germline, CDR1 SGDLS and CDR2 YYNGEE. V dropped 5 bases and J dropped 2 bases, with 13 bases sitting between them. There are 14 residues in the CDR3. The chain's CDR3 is CASRSSGQNYGYTF. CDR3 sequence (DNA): TGTGCCAGCAGGTCTTCCGGACAAAACTATGGCTACACCTTC.

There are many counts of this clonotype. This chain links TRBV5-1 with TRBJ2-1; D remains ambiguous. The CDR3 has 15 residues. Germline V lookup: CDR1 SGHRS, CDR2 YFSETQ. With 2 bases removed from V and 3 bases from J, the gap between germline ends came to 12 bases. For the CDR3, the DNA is TGCGCCAGCAGCTTAGGTACGGCCAGCTACAATGAGCAGTTCTTC. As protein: CASSLGTASYNEQFF.

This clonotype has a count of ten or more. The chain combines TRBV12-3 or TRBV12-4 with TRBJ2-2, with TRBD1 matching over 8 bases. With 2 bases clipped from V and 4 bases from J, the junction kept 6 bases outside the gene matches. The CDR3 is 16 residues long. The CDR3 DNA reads TGTGCCAGCAGTTTACGGACAGGGCCCAGCACCGGGGAGCTGTTTTTT. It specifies CASSLRTGPSTGELFF.

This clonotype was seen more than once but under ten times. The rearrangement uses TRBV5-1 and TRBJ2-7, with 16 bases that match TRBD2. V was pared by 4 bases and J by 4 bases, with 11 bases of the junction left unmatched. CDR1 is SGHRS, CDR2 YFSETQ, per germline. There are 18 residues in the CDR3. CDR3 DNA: TGCGCCAGCAGCCCGGGACTAGCGGGGGGGGAGATCGGGTACGAGCAGTACTTC. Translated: CASSPGLAGGEIGYEQYF. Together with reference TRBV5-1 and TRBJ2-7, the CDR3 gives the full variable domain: KAGVTQTPRYLIKTRGQQVTLSCSPISGHRSVSWYQQTPGQGLQFLFEYFSETQRNKGNFPGRFSGRQFSNSRSEMNVSTLELGDSALYLCASSPGLAGGEIGYEQYFGPGTRLTVT.

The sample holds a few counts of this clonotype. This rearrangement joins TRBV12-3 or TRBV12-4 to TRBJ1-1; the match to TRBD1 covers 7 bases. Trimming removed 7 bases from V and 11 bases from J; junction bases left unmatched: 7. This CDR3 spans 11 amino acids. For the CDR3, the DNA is TGTGCCAGCATCGGTTACAGGGGCGCTTTCTTT. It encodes CASIGYRGAFF.

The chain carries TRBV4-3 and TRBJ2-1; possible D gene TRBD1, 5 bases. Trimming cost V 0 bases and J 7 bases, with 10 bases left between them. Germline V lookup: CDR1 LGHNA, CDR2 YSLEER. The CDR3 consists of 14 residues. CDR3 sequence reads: CASSQETANNEQFF. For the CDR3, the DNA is TGCGCCAGCAGCCAAGAGACAGCTAATAATGAGCAGTTCTTC.

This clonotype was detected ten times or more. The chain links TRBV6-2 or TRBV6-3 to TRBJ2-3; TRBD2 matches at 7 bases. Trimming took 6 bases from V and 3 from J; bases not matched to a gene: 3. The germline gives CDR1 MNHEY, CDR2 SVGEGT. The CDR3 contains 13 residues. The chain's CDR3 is CASRLGGTDTQYF. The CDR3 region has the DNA TGTGCCAGCAGACTGGGGGGGACAGATACGCAGTATTTT.

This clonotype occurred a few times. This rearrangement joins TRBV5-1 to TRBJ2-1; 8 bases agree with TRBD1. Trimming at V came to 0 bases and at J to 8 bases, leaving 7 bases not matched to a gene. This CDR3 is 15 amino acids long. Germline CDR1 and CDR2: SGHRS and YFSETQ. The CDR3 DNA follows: TGCGCCAGCAGCTTGGCCTCCAGGGGGCGGGATGAGCAGTTCTTC. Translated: CASSLASRGRDEQFF.

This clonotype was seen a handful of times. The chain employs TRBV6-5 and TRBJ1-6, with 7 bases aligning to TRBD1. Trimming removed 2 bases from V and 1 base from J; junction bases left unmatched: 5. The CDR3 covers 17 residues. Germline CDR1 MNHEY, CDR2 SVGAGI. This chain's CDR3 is CASSYAQGVSYNSPLHF. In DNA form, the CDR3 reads TGTGCCAGCAGTTACGCCCAGGGGGTATCCTATAATTCACCCCTCCACTTT.

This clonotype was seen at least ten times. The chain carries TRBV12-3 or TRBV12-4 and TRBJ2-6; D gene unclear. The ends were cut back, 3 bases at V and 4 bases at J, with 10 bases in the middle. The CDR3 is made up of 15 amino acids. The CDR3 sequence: CASSFGQAGANVLTF. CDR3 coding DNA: TGTGCCAGCAGTTTCGGGCAGGCCGGGGCCAACGTCCTGACTTTC.

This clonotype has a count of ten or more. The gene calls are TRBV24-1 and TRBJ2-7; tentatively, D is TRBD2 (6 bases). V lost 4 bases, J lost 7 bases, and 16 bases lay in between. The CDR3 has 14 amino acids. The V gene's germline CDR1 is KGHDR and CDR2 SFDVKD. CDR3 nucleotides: TGTGCCACCAGTGACCCTTGGGACGCGGGGGAGCAGTACTTC. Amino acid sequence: CATSDPWDAGEQYF.

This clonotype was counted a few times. The CDR3 DNA reads TGTGCCAGCAAGAGAACCGGGACTTTTAATGAAAAACTGTTTTTT. This translates into CASKRTGTFNEKLFF. The chain links TRBV12-3 or TRBV12-4 to TRBJ1-4; possibly TRBD1 for D (5 bases). This CDR3 is built from 15 residues. Trimming removed 7 bases from V and 4 bases from J, with 16 bases in between.

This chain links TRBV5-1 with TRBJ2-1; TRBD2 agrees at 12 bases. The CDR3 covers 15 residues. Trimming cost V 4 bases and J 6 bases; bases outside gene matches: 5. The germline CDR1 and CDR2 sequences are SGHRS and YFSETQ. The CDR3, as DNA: TGCGCCAGCAGCGAGTCTAGCGGGAGGGCCAATGAGCAGTTCTTC. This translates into CASSESSGRANEQFF.

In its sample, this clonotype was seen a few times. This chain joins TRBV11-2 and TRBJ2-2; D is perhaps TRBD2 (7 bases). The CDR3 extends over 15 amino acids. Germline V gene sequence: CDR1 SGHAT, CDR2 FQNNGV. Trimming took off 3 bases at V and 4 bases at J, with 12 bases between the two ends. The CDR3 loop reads CASSFWGGVTGELFF. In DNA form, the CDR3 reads TGTGCCAGCAGCTTTTGGGGGGGCGTCACCGGGGAGCTGTTTTTT.

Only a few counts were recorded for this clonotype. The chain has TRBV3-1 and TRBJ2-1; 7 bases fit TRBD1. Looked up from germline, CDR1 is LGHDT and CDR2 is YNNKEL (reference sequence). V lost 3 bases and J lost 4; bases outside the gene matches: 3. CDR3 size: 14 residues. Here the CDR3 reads CASSQAQGYNEQFF. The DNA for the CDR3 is TGTGCCAGCAGCCAGGCACAGGGGTACAATGAGCAGTTCTTC.

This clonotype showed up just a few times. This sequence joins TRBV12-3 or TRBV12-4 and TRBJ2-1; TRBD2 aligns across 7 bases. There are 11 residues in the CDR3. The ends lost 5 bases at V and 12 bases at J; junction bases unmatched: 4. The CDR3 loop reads CASSVSGGQFF. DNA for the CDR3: TGTGCCAGCAGTGTGTCGGGGGGGCAGTTCTTC.

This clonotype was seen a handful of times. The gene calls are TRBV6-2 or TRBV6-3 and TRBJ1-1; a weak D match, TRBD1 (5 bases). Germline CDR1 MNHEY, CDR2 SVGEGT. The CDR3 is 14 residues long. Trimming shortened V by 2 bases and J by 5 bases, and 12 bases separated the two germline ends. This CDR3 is CASSYEGWRTEAFF. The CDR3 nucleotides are TGTGCCAGCAGTTACGAGGGGTGGAGGACTGAAGCTTTCTTT.

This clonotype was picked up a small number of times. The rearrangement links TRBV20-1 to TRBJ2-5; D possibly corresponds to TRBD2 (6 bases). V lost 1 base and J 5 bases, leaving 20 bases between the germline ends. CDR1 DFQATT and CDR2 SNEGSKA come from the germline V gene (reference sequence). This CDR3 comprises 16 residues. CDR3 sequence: CSARVTTSWGTETQYF. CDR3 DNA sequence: TGCAGTGCTAGAGTTACCACTAGCTGGGGCACCGAGACCCAGTACTTC.

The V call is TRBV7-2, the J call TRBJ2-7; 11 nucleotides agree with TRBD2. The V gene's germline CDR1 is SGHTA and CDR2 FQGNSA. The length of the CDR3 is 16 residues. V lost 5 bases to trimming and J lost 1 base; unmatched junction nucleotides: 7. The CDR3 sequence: CASSTTGTSGSYEQYF. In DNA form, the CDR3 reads TGTGCCAGCAGCACCACCGGGACTAGCGGTTCCTACGAGCAGTACTTC.

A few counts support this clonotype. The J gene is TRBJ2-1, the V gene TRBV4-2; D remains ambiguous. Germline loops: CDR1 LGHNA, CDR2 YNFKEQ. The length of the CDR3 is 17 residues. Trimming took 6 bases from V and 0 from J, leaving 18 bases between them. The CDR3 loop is CASSISLGQSSYNEQFF. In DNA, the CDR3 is TGTGCCAGCAGTATTTCTCTTGGGCAGAGCTCCTACAATGAGCAGTTCTTC.

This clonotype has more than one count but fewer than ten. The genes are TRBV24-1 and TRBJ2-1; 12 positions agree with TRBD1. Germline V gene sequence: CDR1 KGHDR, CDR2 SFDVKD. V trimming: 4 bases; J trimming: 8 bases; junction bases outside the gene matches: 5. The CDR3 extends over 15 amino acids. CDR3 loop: CATSERDRGLDEQFF. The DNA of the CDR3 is TGTGCCACCAGTGAAAGGGACAGGGGGCTCGATGAGCAGTTCTTC.

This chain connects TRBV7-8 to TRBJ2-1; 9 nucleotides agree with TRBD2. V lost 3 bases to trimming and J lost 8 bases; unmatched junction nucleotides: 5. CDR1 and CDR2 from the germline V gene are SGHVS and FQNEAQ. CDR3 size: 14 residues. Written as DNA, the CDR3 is TGTGCCAGCAGCTTCGGCGGGAGGGACCATGAGCAGTTCTTC. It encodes CASSFGGRDHEQFF.

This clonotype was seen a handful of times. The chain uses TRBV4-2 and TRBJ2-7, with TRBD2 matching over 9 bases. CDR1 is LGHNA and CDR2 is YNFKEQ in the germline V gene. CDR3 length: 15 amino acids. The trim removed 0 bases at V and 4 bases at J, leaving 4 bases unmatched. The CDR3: CASSQDLAGRYEQYF. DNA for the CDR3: TGTGCCAGCAGCCAAGACCTAGCGGGACGTTACGAGCAGTACTTC.

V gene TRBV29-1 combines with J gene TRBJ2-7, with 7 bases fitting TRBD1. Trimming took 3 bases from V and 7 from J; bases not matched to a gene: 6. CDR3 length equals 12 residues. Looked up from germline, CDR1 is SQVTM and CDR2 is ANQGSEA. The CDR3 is CSVDGTAGEQYF. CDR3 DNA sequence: TGCAGCGTTGACGGGACAGCCGGAGAGCAGTACTTC.

CDR3 DNA: TGTGCCAGCAGCCCCCTCGGACAGGTACCTTACAATGAGCAGTTCTTC. Protein sequence: CASSPLGQVPYNEQFF. The chain carries TRBV11-3 and TRBJ2-1; 7 bases match TRBD1. Germline values: CDR1 SGHNT, CDR2 YENEEA. There are 16 residues in the CDR3. Trimming took 5 bases from V and 4 from J; bases not matched to a gene: 11.